This is a list of T cell receptor beta chains from one sample in a study of T cell responses to AZD1222 COVID-19 vaccine. Some clones are missing from TCRdb's copy, which holds only in-frame ones; the method was immunoSEQ multiplex PCR. This sample carries under 100,000 clones, 80% to 90% of them seen once, and the ten largest clones take 7.9%. The sequencing here drew on peripheral blood, taken on day 0 of AZD1222 vaccination. The receptors here all came from an adult in good health. CDR3s leave out the opening cysteine and the closing phenylalanine or tryptophan.

J,V,length,CDR3
TRBJ2-5,TRBV18,12,ASSPPGQEVTQY
TRBJ1-6,TRBV7-9,15,ASSPPRGQAYNSPLH
TRBJ1-1,TRBV28,12,ASSLSQGGLVAF
TRBJ2-7,TRBV28,13,ASSADREGGYEQY
TRBJ2-3,TRBV12-3/TRBV12-4,11,ASSLDSTDTQY
TRBJ1-2,TRBV18,13,ASSPERDGGMGYT
TRBJ1-5,TRBV11-1,11,ASSPGQGGPQH
TRBJ1-4,TRBV19,12,ASSMASRGEKLF
TRBJ2-1,TRBV11-3,14,ASSSPGGGGRNEQF
TRBJ1-2,TRBV7-2,15,ASSPTGTPNTNYGYT
TRBJ1-5,TRBV23-1,15,ASLREPGTDSNQPQH
TRBJ2-2,TRBV9,13,AARRGLAGDGELF
TRBJ2-7,TRBV7-9,11,ASSLNSGREQY
TRBJ1-4,TRBV5-6,13,ASSDPRGSSEKLF
TRBJ1-4,TRBV29-1,10,SVDLEGEKLF
TRBJ1-5,TRBV19,11,ASRDRGHQPQH
TRBJ2-1,TRBV18,15,ASSPLVAGGKDNEQF
TRBJ1-5,TRBV16,15,ASSPQGRGDPYQPQH
TRBJ1-5,TRBV7-9,12,ASSLGSGNQPQH
TRBJ1-3,TRBV9,14,ASSVVPREPGNTIY
TRBJ2-5,TRBV7-3,14,ASSFLAGGTRETQY
TRBJ2-7,TRBV19,12,ASRGLVDSYEQY
TRBJ1-2,TRBV5-8,12,ASSLIPSNYGYT
TRBJ2-3,TRBV19,13,ASSIDPSRRDTQY
TRBJ2-5,TRBV4-2,13,ASSRGVGTDETQY
TRBJ1-5,TRBV28,15,ASSPKGAAWSNQPQH
TRBJ2-2,TRBV7-2,13,ASSWRTGGTGELF
TRBJ2-5,TRBV7-6,13,ASSPIVAGEATQY
TRBJ2-2,TRBV7-6,13,ASSLDGKSTGELF
TRBJ2-3,TRBV21-1,10,ASSRRTGTQY
TRBJ1-5,TRBV6-6,13,ASRPPGQGRQPQH
TRBJ1-2,TRBV28,14,ASSGTGRPLGYGYT
TRBJ1-4,TRBV19,12,ASRDDAGREKLF